These T cell receptor beta chains were read from a single sample in a study of human thymus T cells. Sequenced by immunoSEQ multiplex PCR; TCRdb stores in-frame clones only, minus some. The table shows fewer than 90,000 clones, with roughly 96% occurring only once. What was sequenced was thymus tissue. The source of these receptors is a boy in the first two years of life with a congenital heart defect but otherwise immunologically healthy. Both conserved end residues are part of each CDR3. D genes are given only for firm matches. Rows give clone size only sometimes, using once, few, many, or a class for an expanded clone.

v_call	j_call	d_call	clone_size	cdr3_nt	cdr3_aa
TRBV10-3	TRBJ1-2	-	-	TGTGCCATCAGAAGCCCAGGACGGAACTATGGCTACACCTTC	CAIRSPGRNYGYTF
TRBV27	TRBJ2-3	TRBD2	few	TGTGCCAGCAGTCCTAGGCGGGGGGAGGGGACAGATACGCAGTATTTT	CASSPRRGEGTDTQYF
TRBV6-5	TRBJ1-1	-	once	TGTGCCAGCAGTTACGGGCCTTTTCGGGGCACTGAAGCTTTCTTT	CASSYGPFRGTEAFF
TRBV5-6	TRBJ2-7	-	-	TGTGCCAGCAGCCCGGGACTCTCCTACGAGCAGTACTTC	CASSPGLSYEQYF
TRBV5-6	TRBJ2-3	-	-	TGTGCCAGCAGCTCCCGGGGAATCACAGATACGCAGTATTTT	CASSSRGITDTQYF
TRBV28	TRBJ2-1	TRBD2	-	TGTGCCAGCAGTTTCCCGAAGCTAGCGGGAGACCCCTACAATGAGCAGTTCTTC	CASSFPKLAGDPYNEQFF
TRBV23-1	TRBJ2-1	-	-	TGCGCCAGCAGTCAAACGGTTTCCTATGAGCAGTTCTTC	CASSQTVSYEQFF
TRBV27	TRBJ1-6	TRBD1	-	TGTGCCAGCAGCGGTGACAGGGGGCGCGGTTCACCCCTCCACTTT	CASSGDRGRGSPLHF
TRBV4-3	TRBJ2-1	TRBD2	once	TGCGCCAGCAGCCATCCAACAGGGACTAGCGGGGTCTATGAGCAGTTCTTC	CASSHPTGTSGVYEQFF
TRBV6-5	TRBJ2-5	TRBD2	-	TGTGCCAGCAGGGATAGCGGGGGCCCCCAAGAGACCCAGTACTTC	CASRDSGGPQETQYF
TRBV6-1	TRBJ1-5	TRBD1	-	TGTGCCAGCAGGCCGGGACAGGTGAGTGGTCAGCCCCAGCATTTT	CASRPGQVSGQPQHF
TRBV4-2	TRBJ1-2	-	-	TGTGCCAGCAGCCAAACAGTCCCCGGGCTCAACTATGGCTACACCTTC	CASSQTVPGLNYGYTF
TRBV19	TRBJ2-1	-	-	TGTGCCAGTAGTATGAGGCCGGGACTTTACAATGAGCAGTTCTTC	CASSMRPGLYNEQFF
TRBV7-9	TRBJ2-1	TRBD1	-	TGTGCCAGCATCCCGACAGGGGGCCAGTACAATGAGCAGTTCTTC	CASIPTGGQYNEQFF
TRBV6-5	TRBJ1-2	TRBD1	-	TGTGCCAGCAGTTACGGGGACAGGCGGGAAGGCTACACCTTC	CASSYGDRREGYTF
TRBV9	TRBJ2-1	-	-	TGTGCCAGCAGCCTCGGGGTAACAGCGTACAATGAGCAGTTCTTC	CASSLGVTAYNEQFF
TRBV7-6	TRBJ2-1	-	-	TGTGCCAGCAGCCCAGTGGACGGGGACTCCTACAATGAGCAGTTCTTC	CASSPVDGDSYNEQFF
TRBV30	TRBJ1-5	-	-	TGTGCCTGGAGTGTGGGTCAGCCCCAGCATTTT	CAWSVGQPQHF
TRBV5-3	TRBJ1-3	-	once	TGTGCCAGAAGCCACCCAGGGTACGAGAGCTCTGGAAACACCATATATTTT	CARSHPGYESSGNTIYF
TRBV10-1	TRBJ2-1	TRBD2	-	TGCGCCAGCAGCCCCCTGGGACTAGCGGGAATCTACAATGAGCAGTTCTTC	CASSPLGLAGIYNEQFF
TRBV19	TRBJ2-1	-	-	TGTGCCAGTTCCAGAAACTACAATGAGCAGTTCTTC	CASSRNYNEQFF
TRBV2	TRBJ2-7	-	-	TGTGCCAGCAGTGACGGGGGAATAAGGTCCACCTACGAGCAGTACTTC	CASSDGGIRSTYEQYF
TRBV5-1	TRBJ2-7	TRBD2	-	TGCGCCAGCAGTCCCGTGATAGCGGGAGGGGTAAAGGACGAGCAGTACTTC	CASSPVIAGGVKDEQYF
TRBV5-1	TRBJ2-3	-	-	TGCGCCAGCAGCTTGGATCCTAGCCCCACAGATACGCAGTATTTT	CASSLDPSPTDTQYF
TRBV6-6	TRBJ1-5	-	-	TGTGCCAGCAGTTACCAGGGCCCTGATCAGCCCCAGCATTTT	CASSYQGPDQPQHF
TRBV7-9	TRBJ1-2	-	-	TGTGCCAGCAGCTTAGTGTGGGGCCGGCACTATGGCTACACCTTC	CASSLVWGRHYGYTF
TRBV15	TRBJ2-1	TRBD2	-	TGTGCCACCAGCAGGGTAATGGGGGCTAGCGGGAGACGCTACAATGAGCAGTTCTTC	CATSRVMGASGRRYNEQFF
TRBV2	TRBJ2-1	TRBD2	-	TGTGCCAGCAGTGAAGCGCGACTAGCGGGCAATGAGCAGTTCTTC	CASSEARLAGNEQFF
TRBV11-1	TRBJ1-2	TRBD1	-	TGTGCCAGCAGCCCAGGGGACAGCTATGGCTACACCTTC	CASSPGDSYGYTF
TRBV27	TRBJ1-2	-	-	TGTGCCAGCAGTTTAAGAACTCCCTCTAACTATGGCTACACCTTC	CASSLRTPSNYGYTF
TRBV10-3	TRBJ2-5	TRBD2	-	TGTGCCATCAGTGAGTCGGGGCCGCCAGCGGGATTACAAGAGACCCAGTACTTC	CAISESGPPAGLQETQYF
TRBV6-4	TRBJ2-2	TRBD1	-	TGTGCCAGCAGAGCCTATGGGACAGGCGGCGGGGAGCTGTTTTTT	CASRAYGTGGGELFF
TRBV5-1	TRBJ1-2	TRBD1	-	TGCGCCAGCAGCATTAGGACTGAAGGGGGACAGGGCTTAAAGTATGGCTACACCTTC	CASSIRTEGGQGLKYGYTF
TRBV6-1	TRBJ2-7	-	-	TGTGCCAGCACCAAACAGGGAAGTTACGAGCAGTACTTC	CASTKQGSYEQYF
TRBV28	TRBJ2-4	-	-	TGTGCCAGCAGTAACAGACCCCTCGCCAAAAACATTCAGTACTTC	CASSNRPLAKNIQYF
TRBV11-3	TRBJ2-5	TRBD1	-	TGTGCCAGCAGCTTAGATCCAGACAGGGCTGGGCAGACCCAGTACTTC	CASSLDPDRAGQTQYF
TRBV27	TRBJ1-4	TRBD1	-	TGTGCCAGCAGTCTCACGGACAGGCCAACTAATGAAAAACTGTTTTTT	CASSLTDRPTNEKLFF